The 22 T cell receptor beta chains below all came from one sample that was sequenced in a study of blood T cell repertoires in COVID-19. Sequencing was performed with immunoSEQ multiplex PCR; in TCRdb, only in-frame clones are kept and a portion is missing. Of 100,000 to 150,000 clones in the sample, 80% to 90% were seen once. The specimen sequenced was peripheral blood. The receptors come from a man in his 60s with COVID-19, enrolled during active disease.

The rearrangement uses TRBV28 and TRBJ1-4; 7 nucleotides match TRBD1. The length of the CDR3 is 15 residues. Germline V lookup: CDR1 MDHEN, CDR2 SYDVKM. V dropped 6 bases and J dropped 7; count of bases not matched to a gene: 11. CDR3 nucleotide sequence: TGTGCCAGCAGCTCTGCGGAGGGGGCGGGTGAAAAACTGTTTTTT. Its translation is CASSSAEGAGEKLFF.

For the CDR3, the DNA is TGTGCCAGCAGTTACTCTAGCGGGGTCCAAGAGACCCAGTACTTC. As protein: CASSYSSGVQETQYF. The genes are TRBV6-5 and TRBJ2-5; TRBD2 agrees at 8 bases. This CDR3 is built from 15 residues. V dropped 0 bases and J dropped 1; count of bases not matched to a gene: 1. Per the germline V gene, CDR1 is MNHEY and CDR2 is SVGAGI.

The chain couples TRBV11-3 to TRBJ2-1; 9 positions agree with TRBD2. This CDR3 is built from 14 residues. Germline values: CDR1 SGHNT, CDR2 YENEEA. Unmatched junction bases numbered 5, after V lost 7 bases and J lost 4 bases. The CDR3 sequence is CASKISGGYNEQFF. Here the CDR3 DNA reads TGTGCCAGCAAGATTAGCGGGGGTTACAATGAGCAGTTCTTC.

The chain is built from TRBV7-9 and TRBJ2-3; 12 nucleotides line up with TRBD1. CDR1 is SEHNR, CDR2 FQNEAQ, per germline (reference sequence). This CDR3 is built from 17 residues. Trimming took 2 bases from V and 3 from J; bases not matched to a gene: 6. CDR3 amino acids: CASSLYGTGGKTDTQYF. The CDR3 DNA sequence: TGTGCCAGCAGCTTATATGGGACAGGGGGCAAAACAGATACGCAGTATTTT. The entire variable domain, with the rest obtained from reference TRBV7-9 and TRBJ2-3, is as follows: DTGVSQNPRHKITKRGQNVTFRCDPISEHNRLYWYRQTLGQGPEFLTYFQNEAQLEKSRLLSDRFSAERPKGSFSTLEIQRTEQGDSAMYLCASSLYGTGGKTDTQYFGPGTRLTVL.

J is TRBJ2-6 and V is TRBV5-4, with a tentative D call TRBD2 (6 bases). The germline CDR1 and CDR2 sequences are SGHNT and YYREEE (reference sequence). Trimming shortened V by 0 bases and J by 1 base, and 20 bases separated the two germline ends. This CDR3 is built from 20 residues. The CDR3 sequence is CASSLAGLASAESGANVLTF. The CDR3 nucleotides are TGTGCCAGCAGCTTGGCCGGGTTGGCTAGCGCAGAGTCTGGGGCCAACGTCCTGACTTTC.

The chain is built from TRBV4-1 and TRBJ2-3; 13 bases fit TRBD2. Germline V gene lookup returns CDR1 MGHRA and CDR2 YSYEKL. After removal of 2 bases from V and 3 bases from J, the junction contained 11 bases not matched to a gene. The CDR3 length is 19 residues. The CDR3 spells CASSQTSGGAGYMTDTQYF. CDR3 in DNA: TGCGCCAGCAGCCAAACTAGCGGGGGGGCCGGGTATATGACAGATACGCAGTATTTT.

The rearrangement joins TRBV10-3 to TRBJ1-5, with 9 bases fitting TRBD1. The CDR3 contains 13 residues. J was trimmed by 5 bases and V by 4 bases; bases with no gene match: 0. The germline CDR1 and CDR2 sequences are ENHRY and SYGVKD. The CDR3 region is CAISGTGDQPQHF. In nucleotides, the CDR3 is TGTGCCATCAGTGGGACAGGGGATCAGCCCCAGCATTTT.

This chain's CDR3 is CAWTPDRDLPLHF. The CDR3 DNA reads as TGTGCCTGGACCCCCGACAGGGATCTTCCCCTCCACTTT. The rearrangement joins TRBV30 to TRBJ1-6; 7 nucleotides line up with TRBD1. The germline V gene has CDR1 GTSNPN and CDR2 SVGIG (reference sequence). Trimming at V came to 4 bases and at J to 13 bases, leaving 10 bases not matched to a gene. This CDR3 has 13 amino acids.

The genes are TRBV5-1 and TRBJ2-7, with D hard to call. Germline assignment: CDR1 SGHRS and CDR2 YFSETQ. There are 13 residues in the CDR3. Trimming left V 4 bases short and J 3 bases short, with 11 bases between. CDR3 residues: CASSANSFYEQYF. The CDR3 DNA is TGCGCCAGCAGCGCGAACAGTTTCTACGAGCAGTACTTC.

The chain is built from TRBV27 and TRBJ1-5; D uncertain. CDR3 length: 15 residues. CDR1 MNHEY and CDR2 SMNVEV come from the germline V gene (reference sequence). Trimming cost V 6 bases and J 2 bases, with 14 bases left between them. The CDR3 nucleotides are TGTGCCAGCAGGGAAGGAGGCCCCCGCAATCAGCCCCAGCATTTT. Its translation is CASREGGPRNQPQHF.

V and J are TRBV5-4 and TRBJ1-6; D is perhaps TRBD1 (6 bases). This CDR3 has 16 residues. The germline V gene has CDR1 SGHNT and CDR2 YYREEE (reference sequence). The V gene lost 5 bases and the J gene lost 0 bases, with 12 bases spanning the gap. DNA of the CDR3: TGTGCCAGCAGTTCCGGACAGAGCTCCTATAATTCACCCCTCCACTTT. It encodes CASSSGQSSYNSPLHF.

The CDR3 region has the DNA TGTGCCAGTAAGGGACAGGAATACCAAGAGACCCAGTACTTC. It encodes CASKGQEYQETQYF. J is TRBJ2-5 and V is TRBV19; 8 bases are shared with TRBD1. This CDR3 region has 14 residues. Germline lookup yields CDR1 LNHDA and CDR2 SQIVND (reference sequence). V lost 7 bases to trimming and J lost 0 bases; unmatched junction nucleotides: 4.

The rearrangement uses TRBV19 and TRBJ2-7; TRBD1 is a possible D gene (6 bases). CDR3 length: 14 amino acids. V was trimmed by 5 bases and J by 0 bases, leaving 11 bases between them. The germline gives CDR1 LNHDA, CDR2 SQIVND (reference sequence). CDR3 nucleotides: TGTGCCAGTAGTGGACAGAGATTCTCCTACGAGCAGTACTTC. The encoded protein is CASSGQRFSYEQYF.

The V call is TRBV19, the J call TRBJ2-1, with 9 bases fitting TRBD2. The CDR3 has 15 amino acids. Looked up from germline, CDR1 is LNHDA and CDR2 is SQIVND (reference sequence). Trimming at V came to 6 bases and at J to 3 bases, leaving 6 bases not matched to a gene. The CDR3 loop is CASRRAGGVYNEQFF. The CDR3 DNA follows: TGTGCCAGTAGAAGAGCGGGGGGTGTCTACAATGAGCAGTTCTTC.

As DNA, the CDR3 is TGTGCCAGCAACCAACAGGGGGCGGGCACTGAAGCTTTCTTT. Residues: CASNQQGAGTEAFF. The chain joins TRBV7-2 to TRBJ1-1, with 9 bases that match TRBD1. V shed 7 bases and J 4 bases; nucleotides not matched to a gene: 7. This CDR3 is 14 amino acids long. CDR1 is SGHTA, CDR2 FQGNSA, per germline.

The chain links TRBV4-1 to TRBJ1-1, with D maybe TRBD1 (6 bases). Germline CDR1 reads MGHRA; CDR2 reads YSYEKL. The ends were cut back, 4 bases at V and 1 base at J, with 13 bases in the middle. The CDR3 is made up of 15 amino acids. The CDR3 DNA reads as TGCGCCAGCAGCCCTTGGACAGCCCGGAACACTGAAGCTTTCTTT. The encoded protein is CASSPWTARNTEAFF.

J is TRBJ1-1 and V is TRBV4-1, with 9 bases matching TRBD1. This CDR3 comprises 13 residues. Germline loops: CDR1 MGHRA, CDR2 YSYEKL. V trimming: 6 bases; J trimming: 4 bases; junction bases outside the gene matches: 3. CDR3 nucleotide sequence: TGCGCCAGCAGGGACAGGGGCCTCACTGAAGCTTTCTTT. Protein sequence: CASRDRGLTEAFF.

The CDR3, as DNA: TGTGCCAGCACTCCGGGACAGTCTTACAATGAGCAGTTCTTC. Its protein product is CASTPGQSYNEQFF. The chain employs TRBV28 and TRBJ2-1; 7 bases agree with TRBD1. Germline V gene lookup returns CDR1 MDHEN and CDR2 SYDVKM. V shed 7 bases, J shed 4 bases, and the junction held 7 bases outside the gene matches. The length of the CDR3 is 14 residues.

This clone was seen just once. The rearrangement links TRBV2 to TRBJ2-3, with TRBD2 matching over 11 bases. This CDR3 has 15 residues. Germline assignment: CDR1 SNHLY and CDR2 FYNNEI. The J segment lost 6 bases and the V segment lost 2 bases, leaving 4 bases of the junction unmatched. The CDR3 coding sequence is TGTGCCAGCAGTGAATTGGCTAGCGGGGGGGATACGCAGTATTTT. Its protein product is CASSELASGGDTQYF.

This chain links TRBV6-5 with TRBJ1-2, with 7 bases aligning to TRBD1. Trimming cost V 6 bases and J 4 bases; bases outside gene matches: 8. The germline CDR1 and CDR2 sequences are MNHEY and SVGAGI. This CDR3 comprises 14 residues. This CDR3 reads CASRPRTGVYGYTF. The CDR3 region has the DNA TGTGCCAGCAGACCCCGGACAGGCGTCTATGGCTACACCTTC.

This chain connects TRBV19 to TRBJ1-1, with a weak D call TRBD1 (6 bases). The CDR3 consists of 13 residues. V dropped 7 bases and J dropped 0 bases, with 9 bases sitting between them. Germline lookup yields CDR1 LNHDA and CDR2 SQIVND (reference sequence). The CDR3 is CASKDSLNTEAFF. CDR3 bases: TGTGCCAGTAAGGACAGCTTGAACACTGAAGCTTTCTTT.

The chain couples TRBV11-3 to TRBJ2-3; D perhaps matches TRBD2 (5 bases). Germline values: CDR1 SGHNT, CDR2 YENEEA. This CDR3 is 16 amino acids long. Trimming left V 5 bases short and J 6 bases short, with 21 bases between. In DNA, the CDR3 is TGTGCCAGCAGCCCTAGTGGAGGAGGTGCGATTGATACGCAGTATTTT. Translation: CASSPSGGGAIDTQYF.